This T cell receptor (beta chain) came from a study of CD4+ T cells in melanoma. Germline loops: CDR1 SGHKS, CDR2 YYEKEE (reference sequence). The length of the CDR3 is 13 residues. V was shortened by 4 bases and J by 0 bases, with 7 bases between the two germline ends. Produced via immunoSEQ multiplex PCR; TCRdb's table is partial and in-frame only. The sample carries 90,000 to 130,000 clones, approximately 90% recorded once. The TCR was taken from a human donor with melanoma. This chain links TRBV5-5 with TRBJ2-5; D may be TRBD1 (6 bases). The sequencing sample was made of peripheral blood. The CDR3 protein is CASSRQDQETQYF. The DNA of the CDR3 is TGTGCCAGCAGCCGACAGGACCAAGAGACCCAGTACTTC.